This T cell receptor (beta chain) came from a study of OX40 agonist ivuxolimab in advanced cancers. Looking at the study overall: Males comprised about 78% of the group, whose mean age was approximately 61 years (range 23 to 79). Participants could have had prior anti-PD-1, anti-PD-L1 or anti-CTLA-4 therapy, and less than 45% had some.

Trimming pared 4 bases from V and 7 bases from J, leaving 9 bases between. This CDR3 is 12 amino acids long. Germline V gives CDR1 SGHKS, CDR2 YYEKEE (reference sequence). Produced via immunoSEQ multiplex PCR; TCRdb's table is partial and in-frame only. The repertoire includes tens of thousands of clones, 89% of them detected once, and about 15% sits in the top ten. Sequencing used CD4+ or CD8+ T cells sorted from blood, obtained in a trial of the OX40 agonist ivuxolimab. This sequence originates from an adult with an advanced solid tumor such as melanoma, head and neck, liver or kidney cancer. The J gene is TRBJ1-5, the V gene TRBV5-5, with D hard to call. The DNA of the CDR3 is TGTGCCAGCAGCCCACCGGGGCAGCCCCAGCATTTT. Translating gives CASSPPGQPQHF.